Following are 8 T cell receptor beta chains from one sample sequenced in a study of T cell repertoires in cytomegalovirus infection. TCRdb re-called the reads with MiXCR, one entry per CDR3 protein. The sample comprises 150,000 to 200,000 distinct CDR3 sequences, roughly 9.8% of which are singletons, and 4.6% rests with the top ten. The source material was PBMCs. These receptors all stem from a human donor in good health (CMV status not recorded). Some clones in this sample may be carry-over from other donors' samples.

The chain links TRBV2 to TRBJ2-5; maybe TRBD1 (5 bases). The CDR3 consists of 14 residues. Trimming took off 2 bases at V and 1 base at J, with 8 bases between the two ends. CDR1 is SNHLY and CDR2 is FYNNEI in the germline V gene. The DNA of the CDR3 is TGTGCCAGCAGTGAATATCAGGGCCAAGAGACCCAGTACTTC. Amino acids: CASSEYQGQETQYF.

This clonotype has just a few counts. The chain joins TRBV7-8 to TRBJ1-3, with D perhaps matching TRBD1 (5 bases). V lost 7 bases and J 7 bases, leaving 20 bases between the germline ends. CDR1 is SGHVS and CDR2 is FQNEAQ in the germline V gene. This CDR3 is 15 amino acids long. The CDR3: CASTILVGKGNTIYF. For the CDR3, the DNA is TGTGCCAGCACCATTCTAGTAGGGAAGGGGAACACCATATATTTT.

As to this clonotype: Mismatch with germline at one junction end may stem from a read error. The chain combines TRBV5-8 with TRBJ1-6, with a possible D match to TRBD1 (5 bases). CDR1 and CDR2 from the germline V gene are SGHTS and YDEGEE. This CDR3 comprises 14 residues. CDR3 nucleotides: TGTGCCGGCAGCCTTCAGGGCTTCGGCTCACCCCTCCACTTT. Protein sequence: CAGSLQGFGSPLHF.

Ten or more counts support this clonotype. The chain joins TRBV5-1 to TRBJ2-6; no clear D gene. Germline CDR1 reads SGHRS; CDR2 reads YFSETQ. The length of the CDR3 is 15 residues. V lost 0 bases, J lost 0 bases, and 4 bases lay in between. In DNA, the CDR3 is TGCGCCAGCAGCTTGGGGAGCTCTGGGGCCAACGTCCTGACTTTC. The encoded protein is CASSLGSSGANVLTF.

This sequence joins TRBV7-6 and TRBJ2-3; 8 bases map to TRBD2. The germline V gene encodes CDR1 SGHVS and CDR2 FNYEAQ. The CDR3 is made up of 13 amino acids. Losses at the gene ends were 3 bases for V and 12 bases for J; bases not matched to a gene: 8. CDR3 region: CASSFEEGLAQYF. DNA for the CDR3: TGTGCCAGCAGCTTCGAGGAAGGACTAGCACAGTATTTT.

This clonotype has ten or more counts. This chain joins TRBV7-9 and TRBJ2-2, with D perhaps TRBD1 (6 bases). The CDR3 covers 16 residues. The ends were cut back, 3 bases at V and 0 bases at J, with 11 bases in the middle. Germline CDR1 and CDR2: SEHNR and FQNEAQ (reference sequence). The CDR3 nucleotides are TGTGCCAGCAGCTTTCCGGGACACGCGAACACCGGGGAGCTGTTTTTT. Its translation is CASSFPGHANTGELFF.

This clonotype occurred many times. The chain links TRBV28 to TRBJ1-2, with a possible D match to TRBD1 (5 bases). The CDR3 loop spans 15 amino acids. The V and J ends lost 7 bases and 2 bases respectively, with 17 bases between them. Per the germline V gene, CDR1 is MDHEN and CDR2 is SYDVKM. CDR3: CASTLTDWGNYGYTF. The CDR3 nucleotides are TGTGCCAGCACCCTGACCGATTGGGGCAACTATGGCTACACCTTC.

The rearrangement joins TRBV18 to TRBJ1-2; D call uncertain. CDR1 is KGHSH, CDR2 LQKENI, per germline. V was shortened by 8 bases and J by 3 bases, with 13 bases between the two germline ends. This CDR3 has 13 amino acids. The CDR3 nucleotides are TGTGCCAGCACCAGACGGGCTGACTATGGCTACACCTTC. Encoded protein: CASTRRADYGYTF.